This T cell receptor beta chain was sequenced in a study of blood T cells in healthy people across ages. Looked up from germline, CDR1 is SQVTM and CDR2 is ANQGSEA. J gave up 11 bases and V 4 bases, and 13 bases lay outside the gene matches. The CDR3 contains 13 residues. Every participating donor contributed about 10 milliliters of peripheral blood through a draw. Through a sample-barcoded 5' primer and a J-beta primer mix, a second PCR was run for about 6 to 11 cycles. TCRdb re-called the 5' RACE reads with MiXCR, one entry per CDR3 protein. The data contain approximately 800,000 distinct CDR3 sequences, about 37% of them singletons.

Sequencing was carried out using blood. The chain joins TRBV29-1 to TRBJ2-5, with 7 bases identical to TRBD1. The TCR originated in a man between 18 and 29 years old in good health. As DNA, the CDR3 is TGCAGCGTTGGAGAGAGACAGGGAAATGAGCAGTACTTC. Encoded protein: CSVGERQGNEQYF.